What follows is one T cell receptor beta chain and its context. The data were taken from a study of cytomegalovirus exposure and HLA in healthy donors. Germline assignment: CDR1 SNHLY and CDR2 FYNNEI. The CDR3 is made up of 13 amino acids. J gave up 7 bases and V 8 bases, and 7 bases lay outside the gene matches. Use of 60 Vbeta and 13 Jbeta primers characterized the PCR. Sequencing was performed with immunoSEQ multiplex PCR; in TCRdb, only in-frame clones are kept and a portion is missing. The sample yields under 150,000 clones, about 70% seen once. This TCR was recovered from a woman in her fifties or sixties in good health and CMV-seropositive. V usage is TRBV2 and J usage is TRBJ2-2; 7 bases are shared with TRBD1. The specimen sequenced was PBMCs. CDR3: CASGDRVGGELFF. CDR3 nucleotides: TGTGCCAGCGGCGACAGGGTGGGCGGGGAGCTGTTTTTT.